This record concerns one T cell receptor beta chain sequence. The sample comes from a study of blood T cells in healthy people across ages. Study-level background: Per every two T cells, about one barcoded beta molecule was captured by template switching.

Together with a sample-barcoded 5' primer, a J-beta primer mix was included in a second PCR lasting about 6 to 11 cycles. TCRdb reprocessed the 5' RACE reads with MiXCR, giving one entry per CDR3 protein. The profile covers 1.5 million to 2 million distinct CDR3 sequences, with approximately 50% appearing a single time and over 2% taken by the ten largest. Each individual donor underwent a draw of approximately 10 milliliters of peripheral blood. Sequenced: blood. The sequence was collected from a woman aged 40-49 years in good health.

The CDR3 nucleotides read TGTGCCAGCAGTTCCGGACTAGCATGGCCTGAGCAGTTCTTC. Encoded protein: CASSSGLAWPEQFF. The V and J genes are TRBV28 and TRBJ2-1, with TRBD2 matching 8 bases. Germline V gene sequence: CDR1 MDHEN, CDR2 SYDVKM. Trimming took 4 bases from V and 9 from J; bases not matched to a gene: 8. The CDR3 is 14 residues long.